The T cell receptor beta chain under discussion was sequenced for a study of blood T cell repertoires in COVID-19. Study context: Collection of acute and convalescent COVID-19 samples took place in the United States, Italy and Spain. The analysed material was cDNA or gDNA that came from T cells, B-cell-depleted T cells, or PBMCs.

Original data processing: Estimation of nucleated cell counts relied on the amplification of reference gene primers. Profiled with immunoSEQ multiplex PCR; TCRdb holds only in-frame clones, not every one. The V and J calls and clone size were taken over from that table, and D and trimming were inferred from the DNA. The sample lists around 100,000 clones, about nine tenths occurring once. This clone was recorded a few times. The CDR3 loop spans 15 amino acids. V gave up 7 bases and J gave up 1 base; unmatched junction bases: 9. Germline lookup yields CDR1 LNHDA and CDR2 SQIVND (reference sequence). This TCR was sampled from a woman of 80 years or more with acute or convalescent COVID-19. The material sequenced was peripheral blood. This chain links TRBV19 with TRBJ1-1; 7 bases match TRBD1. CDR3 sequence (DNA): TGTGCCAGTACTACGACAGGGTCGGGGAACACTGAAGCTTTCTTT. Residues: CASTTTGSGNTEAFF.